This T cell receptor beta chain was captured in a study of T cell responses to AZD1222 COVID-19 vaccine. In germline, CDR1 is SGHNT, CDR2 YYREEE (reference sequence). The CDR3 runs 14 residues. Trimming removed 1 base at V and 1 base at J, with 5 bases between. Data came from immunoSEQ multiplex PCR; TCRdb stores just in-frame clones and leaves some out. Here the sample spans roughly 49,000 clones, 60% to 85% being singletons. The chain uses TRBV5-4 and TRBJ2-2; D gene ambiguous. The receptor's source is an adult in good health. The starting material was peripheral blood, obtained on day 0 of AZD1222 vaccination. CDR3 coding DNA: TGTGCCAGCAGCTTGATCGGGAACACCGGGGAGCTGTTTTTT. It yields the protein CASSLIGNTGELFF.